This T cell receptor (beta chain) stems from a study of blood T cell repertoires in COVID-19. Using immunoSEQ multiplex PCR, the repertoire was profiled, and TCRdb retains in-frame clones only, with some absent. The sample lists hundreds of thousands of clones; roughly nine tenths were seen once. The origin of this receptor is a woman aged 18 to 35 who had recovered from COVID-19. Sequences were obtained from PBMCs or T cells enriched from blood (not recorded which).

CDR3 in amino acids: CASSLGSGVDEKLFF. The CDR3 DNA reads TGCGCCAGCAGCTTGGGTTCAGGGGTGGATGAAAAACTGTTTTTT. The J gene is TRBJ1-4, the V gene TRBV5-1; tentatively, D is TRBD1 (6 bases). V lost 0 bases to trimming and J lost 6 bases, with 12 bases between them. The germline V gene encodes CDR1 SGHRS and CDR2 YFSETQ. The CDR3 spans 15 residues.